The subject of this entry is one T cell receptor (beta chain). The repertoire was sequenced with immunoSEQ multiplex PCR; TCRdb's copy has only in-frame clones and lacks some. The profile covers 400,000 to 450,000 clones, with roughly 90% appearing a single time and 1.5% to 2% taken by the ten largest. The data derive from a study of Ad26.COV2.S vaccination and SARS-CoV-2 variants. Turning to the study itself: The study gave Ad26.COV2.S intramuscularly, once or twice 56 days apart.

As for treatment: around 19 received Ad26.COV2.S at low or high dose, single or two shots; about 5 received placebo; per-sample allocation not given. The samples date from day 63 after the first vaccine or placebo injection. The CDR3 is made up of 15 amino acids. Germline V CDR1 and CDR2: MNHEY, SVGAGI. V lost 2 bases, J lost 8 bases, and 6 bases stayed unmatched. The sequencing used peripheral blood, collected in a trial of Ad26.COV2.S vaccine versus placebo. The chain uses TRBV6-5 and TRBJ1-4; TRBD1 matches at 9 bases. The receptor was derived from a person aged 18-60 years who received the Ad26.COV2.S COVID-19 vaccine or a placebo. The DNA for the CDR3 is TGTGCCAGCAGTTACGCCGGGACAGGGCCCGAAAAACTGTTTTTT. Residues: CASSYAGTGPEKLFF.